This T cell receptor beta chain was recorded in a study of cytomegalovirus exposure and HLA in healthy donors. This PCR relied on a set of 60 Vbeta primers and 13 Jbeta primers. TCRdb keeps only in-frame clones here, not all; method: immunoSEQ multiplex PCR. Of over 100,000 clones detected, roughly three quarters appear once; the ten largest clones hold 1.3% to 1.5%. Trimming took 3 bases from V and 4 from J, leaving 6 bases between them. CDR1 is SNHLY and CDR2 is FYNNEI in the germline V gene. The CDR3 extends over 12 amino acids. Specimen: PBMCs. The receptor comes from a woman in her 40s in good health and CMV-seronegative. This chain links TRBV2 with TRBJ1-2; D possibly corresponds to TRBD1 (5 bases). CDR3: CASSDRVYGYTF. In nucleotides, the CDR3 is TGTGCCAGCAGTGACAGGGTCTATGGCTACACCTTC.